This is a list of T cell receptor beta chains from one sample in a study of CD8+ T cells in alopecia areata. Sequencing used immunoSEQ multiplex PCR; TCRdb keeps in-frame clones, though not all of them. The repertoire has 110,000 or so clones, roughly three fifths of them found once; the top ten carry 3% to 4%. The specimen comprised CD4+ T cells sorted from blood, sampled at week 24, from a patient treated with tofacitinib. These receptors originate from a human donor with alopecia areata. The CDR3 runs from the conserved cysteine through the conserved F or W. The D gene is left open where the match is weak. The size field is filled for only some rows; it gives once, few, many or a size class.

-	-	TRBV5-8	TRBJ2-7	CASSLRGNSYEQYF	TGTGCCAGCAGCCTCCGGGGGAACTCCTACGAGCAGTACTTC
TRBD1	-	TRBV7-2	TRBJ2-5	CASSDRDGTTQYF	TGTGCCAGCAGCGACAGGGATGGTACGACCCAGTACTTC
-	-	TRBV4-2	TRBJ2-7	CASSQGSYEQYF	TGTGCCAGCAGCCAGGGTAGCTACGAGCAGTACTTC
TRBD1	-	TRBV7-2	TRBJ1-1	CASSLDRGGTEAFF	TGTGCCAGCAGCTTAGACAGGGGTGGCACTGAAGCTTTCTTT
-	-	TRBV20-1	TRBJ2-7	CSAGPYEQYF	TGCAGTGCGGGCCCCTACGAGCAGTACTTC
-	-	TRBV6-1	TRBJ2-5	CASSEVLETQYF	TGTGCCAGCAGTGAAGTTTTGGAGACCCAGTACTTC
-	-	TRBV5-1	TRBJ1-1	CASSRGEELNTEAFF	TGCGCCAGCAGTAGAGGGGAAGAATTGAACACTGAAGCTTTCTTT
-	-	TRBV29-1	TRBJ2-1	CSVLPVGGYDNEQFF	TGCAGCGTCCTCCCCGTTGGAGGGTACGACAATGAGCAGTTCTTC
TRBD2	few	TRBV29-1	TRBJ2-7	CSVRAGGAYEQYF	TGCAGCGTTCGAGCGGGGGGCGCCTACGAGCAGTACTTC
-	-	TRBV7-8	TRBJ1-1	CASSQPGRTEAFF	TGTGCCAGCAGCCAACCGGGACGGACTGAAGCTTTCTTT
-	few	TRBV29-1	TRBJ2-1	CSAGPYNEQFF	TGCAGCGCGGGACCGTACAATGAGCAGTTCTTC
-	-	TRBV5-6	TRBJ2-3	CASSLRHITDTQYF	TGTGCCAGCAGCTTGCGACACATCACAGATACGCAGTATTTT
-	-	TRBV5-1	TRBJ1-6	CASSLDRENSPLHF	TGCGCCAGCAGCTTGGACAGGGAGAATTCACCCCTCCACTTT
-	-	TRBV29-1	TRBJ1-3	CSVVTAGNTIYF	TGCAGCGTTGTGACAGCTGGAAACACCATATATTTT
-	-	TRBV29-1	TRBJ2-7	CSVARETTMEQYF	TGCAGCGTTGCAAGGGAAACTACGATGGAGCAGTACTTC
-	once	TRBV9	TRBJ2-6	CASSVGEGELPSGANVLTF	TGTGCCAGCAGCGTAGGGGAGGGGGAACTTCCCTCTGGGGCCAACGTCCTGACTTTC
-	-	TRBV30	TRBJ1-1	CAWSPRPGRFKQRVPEAFF	TGTGCCTGGAGTCCACGTCCCGGACGATTTAAGCAGAGAGTCCCTGAAGCTTTCTTT
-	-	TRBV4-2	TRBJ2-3	CASSQGDRPTQYF	TGTGCCAGCAGCCAAGGGGACCGACCGACGCAGTATTTT
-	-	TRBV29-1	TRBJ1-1	CSVKRGMNTEAFF	TGCAGCGTCAAGCGCGGAATGAACACTGAAGCTTTCTTT
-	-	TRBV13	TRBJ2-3	CASSLYGAVADTQYF	TGTGCCAGCAGCTTGTATGGGGCCGTCGCAGATACGCAGTATTTT
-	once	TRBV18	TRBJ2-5	CASSPGLQETQYF	TGTGCCAGCTCACCGGGACTGCAAGAGACCCAGTACTTC
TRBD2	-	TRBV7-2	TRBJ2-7	CASSESGGTYEQYF	TGTGCCAGCAGCGAAAGCGGGGGGACCTACGAGCAGTACTTC
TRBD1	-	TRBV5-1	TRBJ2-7	CASSLDRGYEQYF	TGCGCCAGCAGCTTGGACAGGGGGTACGAGCAGTACTTC
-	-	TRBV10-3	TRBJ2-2	CAISDPRSGELFF	TGTGCCATCAGTGACCCTAGGTCCGGGGAGCTGTTTTTT
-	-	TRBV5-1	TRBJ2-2	CASSPSANTGELFF	TGCGCCAGCAGCCCCTCAGCGAACACCGGGGAGCTGTTTTTT
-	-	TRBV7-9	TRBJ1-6	CASGHSNSPLHF	TGTGCCAGCGGACACTCTAATTCACCCCTCCACTTT
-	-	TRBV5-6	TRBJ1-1	CASSLPMGRGTAEAFF	TGTGCCAGCAGCCTCCCAATGGGCAGGGGTACGGCTGAAGCTTTCTTT
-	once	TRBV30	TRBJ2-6	CAWTLRGANVLTF	TGTGCCTGGACCCTTCGAGGGGCCAACGTCCTGACTTTC
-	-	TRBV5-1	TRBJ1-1	CASSLDVGRKAFF	TGCGCCAGCAGCTTGGATGTAGGGCGTAAAGCTTTCTTT
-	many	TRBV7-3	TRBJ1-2	CASGDSYGYTF	TGTGCCAGCGGCGACAGCTATGGCTACACCTTC
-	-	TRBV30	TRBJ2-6	CAWSVPSGANVLTF	TGTGCCTGGAGTGTACCCTCTGGGGCCAACGTCCTGACTTTC
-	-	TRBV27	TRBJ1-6	CASRGAVNSPLHF	TGTGCCAGCCGTGGCGCCGTCAATTCACCCCTCCACTTT
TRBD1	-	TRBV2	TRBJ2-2	CARGQGANTGELFF	TGTGCCAGGGGACAGGGGGCGAACACCGGGGAGCTGTTTTTT
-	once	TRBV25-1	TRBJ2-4	CASSPGHMTGGKNIQYF	TGTGCCAGCAGCCCGGGACATATGACCGGGGGCAAAAACATTCAGTACTTC
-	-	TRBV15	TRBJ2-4	CATSSRGPTLAKNIQYF	TGTGCCACCAGCAGTCGAGGACCGACCCTAGCCAAAAACATTCAGTACTTC
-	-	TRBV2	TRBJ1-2	CASSERPSTNYGYTF	TGTGCCAGCAGTGAACGCCCCAGCACTAACTATGGCTACACCTTC
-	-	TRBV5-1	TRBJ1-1	CASSLSTNTEAFF	TGCGCCAGCAGCTTATCCACCAACACTGAAGCTTTCTTT
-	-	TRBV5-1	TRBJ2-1	CASSLGPNNEQFF	TGCGCCAGCAGCTTGGGACCCAACAATGAGCAGTTCTTC
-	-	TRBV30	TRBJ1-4	CAWSGQISEKLFF	TGTGCCTGGAGTGGACAGATTAGTGAAAAACTGTTTTTT
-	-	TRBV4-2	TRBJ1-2	CASSPAEGDYGYTF	TGTGCCAGCAGCCCTGCAGAGGGGGACTATGGCTACACCTTC
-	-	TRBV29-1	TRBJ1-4	CSVDLGDGEKLFF	TGCAGCGTTGATTTAGGGGATGGCGAAAAACTGTTTTTT
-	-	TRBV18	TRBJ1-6	CASSPSATWPLHF	TGTGCCAGCTCACCCTCCGCGACCTGGCCCCTCCACTTT
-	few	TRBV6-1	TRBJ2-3	CASSLDGVTDTQYF	TGTGCCAGCAGCCTGGACGGAGTCACAGATACGCAGTATTTT
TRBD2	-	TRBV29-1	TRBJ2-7	CSVLAGGREQYF	TGCAGCGTTCTAGCGGGGGGGCGCGAGCAGTACTTC
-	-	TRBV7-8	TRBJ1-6	CASSLTENSPLHF	TGTGCCAGCAGCTTAACAGAAAATTCACCCCTCCACTTT
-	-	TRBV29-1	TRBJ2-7	CSVSWIQYF	TGCAGCGTTTCGTGGATTCAGTACTTC
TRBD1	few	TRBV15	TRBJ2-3	CATSREQGADTQYF	TGTGCCACCAGCAGAGAACAGGGGGCAGATACGCAGTATTTT
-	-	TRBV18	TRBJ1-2	CASSPDYGYTF	TGTGCCAGCTCACCAGACTATGGCTACACCTTC
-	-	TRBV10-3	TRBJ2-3	CAMGTPSGTDTQYF	TGTGCCATGGGGACTCCTTCGGGGACAGATACGCAGTATTTT
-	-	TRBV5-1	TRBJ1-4	CASSLGFGAQATNEKLFF	TGCGCCAGCAGCTTGGGATTCGGGGCGCAAGCAACTAATGAAAAACTGTTTTTT
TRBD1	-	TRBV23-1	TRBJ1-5	CASKGAGNSNQPQHF	TGCGCCAGCAAGGGGGCGGGAAATAGCAATCAGCCCCAGCATTTT
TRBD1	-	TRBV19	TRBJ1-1	CASSQGTANTEAFF	TGTGCCAGTAGTCAGGGGACAGCGAACACTGAAGCTTTCTTT
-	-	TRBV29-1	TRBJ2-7	CSGLGGLEQYF	TGCAGCGGTCTCGGGGGGCTCGAGCAGTACTTC
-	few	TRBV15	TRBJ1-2	CATSRERDGYGYTF	TGTGCCACCAGCAGAGAACGGGACGGCTATGGCTACACCTTC
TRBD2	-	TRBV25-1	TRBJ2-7	CASSDRPGGYEQYF	TGTGCCAGCAGTGACCGGCCGGGGGGCTACGAGCAGTACTTC